This T cell receptor (beta chain) was profiled in a study of cytomegalovirus exposure and HLA in healthy donors. Overall study findings and caveats: Segments of the TCR beta V type were, in most cases, productive about 87% or about 30% of the time in an earlier analysis. The presence/absence work took it that sequencing depth was about the same across donors.

Amplification used 60 Vbeta primers and 13 Jbeta primers. This table comes from immunoSEQ multiplex PCR, and its TCRdb copy is limited to in-frame clones, with some not included. The profile shows fewer than 250,000 clones, approximately 80% of them singletons. Nominal health characterized the donors when sampled, though unrecorded immune exposures were likely. As for this clone: Its antigen is currently unknown.

Sequencing used PBMCs. The TCR sequence derives from a man younger than 40 in good health and CMV-seronegative.

CDR3 amino acids: CASTSVGWGNQPQHF. DNA of the CDR3: TGTGCCAGCACCTCCGTCGGGTGGGGCAATCAGCCCCAGCATTTT. The chain uses TRBV28 and TRBJ1-5, with D hard to call. From germline, CDR1 is MDHEN and CDR2 SYDVKM. With 7 bases removed from V and 2 bases from J, the gap between germline ends came to 15 bases. This CDR3 has 15 amino acids.